The text below deals with one TCR beta chain. This clonotype came up a few times. There is no known antigen for this receptor. It has no much larger one-base neighbor in the sample; base qualities were not kept. Ficoll-Paque density gradient centrifugation was the method used to isolate PBMCs. These data are taken from a study of T-cell memory formation after mild COVID-19 (dated by TCRdb to the early 2020s). Notes on the research overall: TCR sequence clusters from the two donors were found to be largely donor specific. In two donors, T-cell clones that expanded and contracted after mild COVID-19 were followed by sequencing TCRalpha and TCRbeta repertoires longitudinally. Two young, previously healthy adult volunteers made up the cohort, one male and one female.

Sequenced using an Illumina NovaSeq 6000. TCRalpha and TCRbeta cDNA libraries were built by 5'RACE with constant-segment primers, adding sample barcodes and unique molecular identifiers. RNA was extracted from every sample with Trizol reagent. Library amplification was performed in two PCR steps, and a second sample barcode and Illumina TruSeq adapters were introduced in the second step. Sequencing of libraries was performed on an Illumina NovaSeq with 2 x 150 bp paired-end reads. Per the authors' processing: With migec v1.2.7, reads were demultiplexed and then collapsed into UMI-guided consensus sequences. With mixcr v2.1.11, UMI consensuses were aligned to TRA and TRB V and J templates and assembled into clonotypes. Expanded or contracted clonotypes were those called significant by both edgeR and NoisET, with noise models trained on biological replicates. edgeR calls used a false discovery rate-adjusted p below 0.01 and a log2 fold-change threshold of 1. As an exploratory analysis of dynamics, max-normalized trajectories of the 1000 most abundant clonotypes were examined with PCA combined with hierarchical clustering. The CD4 or CD8 phenotype of responding clones was assigned using the separately sequenced CD4+ and CD8+ repertoires. TCRdb cleaned the public reads at Q25 with fastp, built clones with MiXCR and kept in-frame beta chains. Rows matching on CDR3 protein sequence are summarized as one entry with the most common DNA and genes. These V and J calls originate from TCRdb's pipeline instead of the authors' own analysis. This sample gives about 610,000 distinct CDR3 sequences in total; 17% of them show up just once. The ten largest clones add up to about 8.1% of the sample.

The research as a whole found: Some responding clones were found in pre-infection memory, which suggests that pre-existing cross-reactive memory T cells took part in the SARS-CoV-2 response. Balanced CD4/CD8 phenotypes were observed for clones contracting from day 15 to 85, whereas a bias towards CD4+ was observed for a second wave of clones expanding from day 15 to 37. Contracting CD4+ clones turned up mainly in the CM and EM memory subsets, whereas EMRA was where CD8+ clones were enriched. The study included only two mild cases, and larger cohorts that include severe cases with pre-infection samples were judged to be necessary. The second-wave clones that peaked on day 37 were not confirmed to be SARS-CoV-2 specific.

Inclusive of the bounding cysteine and phenylalanine, the CDR3 is 14 residues long. Only CDR3 DNA remains: 42 bases, in frame from the first base. Relative to germline, V is missing 3 bases and J is missing 4 bases, with 5 bases of the junction outside any gene match. CDR1 and CDR2 are read off the germline V gene (reference sequence) as MNHEY and SMNVEV. The TCR was taken from an adult woman who had mild COVID-19 (a few samples of this study predate the infection). The sample titles of this study are shuffled in the database, so cell type and time point are left out; the donor was told from shared clones. The V and J genes are TRBV27 and TRBJ1-2, and 7 junctional nucleotides match TRBD1. Input material: PBMCs or a T cell subset sorted from them (not recorded which). The CDR3: CASSFRDSLYGYTF. The sequence in DNA is TGTGCCAGCAGTTTCCGGGACAGCCTCTATGGCTACACCTTC.